The clone carrying this TCR beta chain was picked up a small number of times. What it binds is unknown. The data belong to a study of OX40 agonist ivuxolimab in advanced cancers. Libraries were prepared by immunoSEQ multiplex PCR; TCRdb keeps only in-frame clonotypes and omits some of them. The sample includes 72,000 or so clones, roughly nine tenths of them seen just once. Whole-study findings and limits: Antigen specificity was not determined for the expanded peripheral T cells. Low normalized T-cell clonal expansion was also seen in some nonresponders. Within 6 weeks, CD4+ and CD8+ blood T cells expanded clonally at 0.1 to 3.0 mg/kg.

CDR3 length equals 13 residues. Trimming took 6 bases from V and 16 from J, leaving 19 bases between them. Germline V gives CDR1 SGHAT, CDR2 FQDESV (reference sequence). Here the sequenced sample was CD4+ or CD8+ T cells sorted from blood, taken in a trial of the OX40 agonist ivuxolimab. This TCR was recovered from an adult with an advanced solid tumor such as melanoma, head and neck, liver or kidney cancer. The chain is built from TRBV11-1 and TRBJ1-6; tentatively, D is TRBD1 (5 bases). CDR3 nucleotide sequence: TGTGCCAGCAGTCTTACGGGTCCCGGGGGACTCCACTTT. Amino acid sequence: CASSLTGPGGLHF.